The rows below give T cell receptor beta chains drawn from one sample of a study of OX40 agonist ivuxolimab in advanced cancers. Some clones are missing from TCRdb's copy, which holds only in-frame ones; the method was immunoSEQ multiplex PCR. The table shows some 24,000 clones, with around 80% occurring only once. Sequenced here: CD4+ or CD8+ T cells sorted from blood, sampled in a trial of the OX40 agonist ivuxolimab. These receptors all come from an adult with an advanced solid tumor such as melanoma, head and neck, liver or kidney cancer. Each CDR3 is given with its conserved first and last residue. D genes are given only for firm matches. Clone size is shown for a subset of rows, as once, few, many or a class of expanded clone.

TRBV5-4	.	TRBJ2-7	once	CASSSPNLRDWRF	TGTGCCAGCAGCTCTCCGAATTTACGGGACTGGCGGTTC
TRBV19	.	TRBJ1-2	.	CASTPEGGFSDYGYTF	TGTGCCAGTACCCCTGAGGGGGGCTTCAGTGACTATGGCTACACCTTC
TRBV28	.	TRBJ2-6	.	CASSFQGSGANVLTF	TGTGCCAGCAGTTTCCAGGGCTCCGGGGCCAACGTCCTGACTTTC
TRBV27	.	TRBJ2-7	.	CASSLSAGSHYEQYF	TGTGCCAGCAGTTTATCGGCAGGTTCTCACTACGAGCAGTACTTC
TRBV29-1	TRBD2	TRBJ2-3	.	CSAETSGSTDTQYF	TGCAGCGCAGAGACTAGCGGGAGCACAGATACGCAGTATTTT
TRBV5-1	TRBD2	TRBJ2-1	.	CASSVLAGALSYNEQFF	TGCGCCAGCAGCGTACTAGCGGGGGCTCTCTCCTACAATGAGCAGTTCTTC
TRBV30	.	TRBJ1-6	.	CAWSVLSGSNNSPLHF	TGTGCCTGGAGTGTACTCTCTGGGAGTAATAATTCACCCCTCCACTTT
TRBV19	TRBD2	TRBJ2-3	.	CASSLSFRLAASDTQYF	TGTGCCAGTAGTTTGTCGTTTCGACTAGCGGCTTCTGATACGCAGTATTTT
TRBV7-6	TRBD1	TRBJ2-5	.	CASSSTGAQETQYF	TGTGCCAGCAGCTCCACAGGGGCCCAAGAGACCCAGTACTTC
TRBV4-3	.	TRBJ2-7	.	CASSQEYSQSYEQYF	TGCGCCAGCAGCCAAGAATACAGCCAGTCCTACGAGCAGTACTTC
TRBV18	TRBD1	TRBJ1-2	.	CASSPPGTGEGYGYTF	TGTGCCAGCTCACCTCCCGGGACAGGGGAAGGCTATGGCTACACCTTC
TRBV5-4	.	TRBJ1-3	.	CASSWGGTRGNTIYF	TGTGCCAGCAGCTGGGGCGGGACGCGTGGAAACACCATATATTTT
TRBV4-3	.	TRBJ2-2	.	CASSQLGQSNTGELFF	TGCGCCAGCAGCCAACTGGGACAATCGAACACCGGGGAGCTGTTTTTT
TRBV6-5	TRBD1	TRBJ2-7	.	CASSYPGQGSNFEQYF	TGTGCCAGCAGTTACCCCGGACAGGGTAGTAATTTCGAGCAGTACTTC
TRBV7-6	.	TRBJ1-3	.	CASSLVGASSGNTIYF	TGTGCCAGCAGCTTAGTTGGGGCGAGCTCTGGAAACACCATATATTTT
TRBV28	.	TRBJ1-6	.	CASSQPLSSPLHF	TGTGCCAGCAGTCAACCGCTGAGTTCACCCCTCCACTTT
TRBV4-3	TRBD1	TRBJ1-1	.	CASKAGTANTEAFF	TGCGCCAGCAAAGCCGGGACAGCGAACACTGAAGCTTTCTTT
TRBV19	TRBD2	TRBJ2-1	.	CASSPSGGARNEQFF	TGTGCCAGTAGTCCCAGCGGGGGGGCGCGTAATGAGCAGTTCTTC
TRBV27	TRBD1	TRBJ1-2	.	CASSLAQGGGYTF	TGTGCCAGCAGTTTAGCGCAGGGGGGGGGCTACACCTTC
TRBV5-6	TRBD1	TRBJ1-1	.	CASSLNRGREAFF	TGTGCCAGCAGCTTGAACAGGGGGCGAGAAGCTTTCTTT
TRBV7-6	TRBD1	TRBJ2-7	.	CASSLSTPTGDFYEQYF	TGTGCCAGCAGCTTATCGACCCCGACAGGGGATTTCTACGAGCAGTACTTC
TRBV28	.	TRBJ1-4	.	CASSSASIKLEKLFF	TGTGCCAGCAGCTCCGCCAGTATCAAACTCGAAAAACTGTTTTTT
TRBV27	TRBD2	TRBJ2-1	few	CASSTPLAGGIDEQFF	TGTGCCAGCAGTACCCCCTTAGCGGGAGGGATCGATGAGCAGTTCTTC
TRBV7-9	.	TRBJ2-7	.	CASSRSGEPYEQYF	TGTGCCAGCAGCAGATCCGGGGAGCCCTACGAGCAGTACTTC
TRBV10-3	.	TRBJ2-1	.	CAISRADYNEQFF	TGTGCCATCAGCCGCGCGGACTACAATGAGCAGTTCTTC
TRBV2	.	TRBJ1-1	few	CASRTPGEAFF	TGTGCCAGCAGAACCCCAGGGGAAGCTTTCTTT
TRBV28	.	TRBJ1-2	.	CASSPPRTGNTINYGYTF	TGTGCCAGCAGCCCCCCGCGGACGGGGAATACTATTAACTATGGCTACACCTTC
TRBV4-1	.	TRBJ1-2	.	CASSEVEGVNYGYTF	TGCGCCAGCAGCGAAGTCGAGGGGGTCAACTATGGCTACACCTTC
TRBV11-2	TRBD1	TRBJ1-6	.	CASSVGTGINSPLHF	TGTGCCAGCAGCGTGGGGACAGGGATCAATTCACCCCTCCACTTT
TRBV29-1	TRBD1	TRBJ1-2	.	CSVRRDRANLHDGYTF	TGCAGCGTTCGAAGGGACAGGGCCAACTTACACGATGGCTACACCTTC
TRBV4-2	.	TRBJ2-7	.	CASSQDLGGNFYEQYF	TGTGCCAGCAGCCAAGATTTGGGGGGTAACTTCTACGAGCAGTACTTC
TRBV11-2	.	TRBJ2-1	once	CASSPGSGSWDEQFF	TGTGCCAGCAGCCCGGGGAGCGGGTCCTGGGATGAGCAGTTCTTC
TRBV18	TRBD1	TRBJ2-1	.	CASSPRQGIDEQFF	TGTGCCAGCTCACCACGACAGGGAATCGATGAGCAGTTCTTC
TRBV19	.	TRBJ1-5	few	CASSIGDQPQHF	TGTGCCAGTAGTATTGGGGATCAGCCCCAGCATTTT
TRBV6-1	.	TRBJ2-5	.	CASSRQAQETQYF	TGTGCCAGCAGCCGACAGGCCCAAGAGACCCAGTACTTC
TRBV7-2	TRBD2	TRBJ2-1	.	CASSLARSGGAENEQFF	TGTGCCAGCAGCTTAGCGAGGAGCGGGGGGGCAGAGAATGAGCAGTTCTTC
TRBV28	TRBD1	TRBJ2-1	few	CASSPRTGVANEQFF	TGTGCCAGCAGTCCTAGGACAGGGGTAGCGAATGAGCAGTTCTTC
TRBV11-2	.	TRBJ2-7	.	CASSPFAEVQYF	TGTGCCAGCAGCCCGTTCGCCGAGGTGCAGTACTTC
TRBV6-1	.	TRBJ1-2	.	CASSGARGLDYGYTF	TGTGCCAGCAGTGGGGCCCGGGGGTTAGACTATGGCTACACCTTC
TRBV25-1	.	TRBJ2-3	.	CASSDRVDTQYF	TGTGCCAGCAGTGACAGGGTAGATACGCAGTATTTT
TRBV4-2	TRBD2	TRBJ2-7	.	CASSPGLAGDYEQYF	TGTGCCAGCAGCCCCGGACTAGCGGGGGACTACGAGCAGTACTTC
TRBV7-9	.	TRBJ2-5	.	CASSFVRETQYF	TGTGCCAGCAGCTTTGTTAGGGAGACCCAGTACTTC
TRBV6-5	TRBD1	TRBJ2-7	.	CASSHAGTGDYEQYF	TGTGCCAGCAGCCACGCCGGGACAGGGGATTACGAGCAGTACTTC
TRBV7-2	.	TRBJ2-3	once	CASSSRVTDTQYF	TGTGCCAGCAGCTCGCGAGTCACAGATACGCAGTATTTT
TRBV11-2	TRBD2	TRBJ2-5	.	CASSLTSVGETQYF	TGTGCCAGCAGCTTAACTAGCGTAGGGGAGACCCAGTACTTC
TRBV18	TRBD1	TRBJ2-7	.	CASSPPGQGAREQYF	TGTGCCAGCTCACCTCCGGGACAGGGGGCACGCGAGCAGTACTTC
TRBV6-6	.	TRBJ1-1	.	CACPAAAVPEAFF	TGTGCCTGCCCCGCGGCCGCGGTACCTGAAGCTTTCTTT
TRBV18	TRBD2	TRBJ2-5	.	CASSPLQGLGETQYF	TGTGCCAGCTCACCACTTCAGGGACTAGGAGAGACCCAGTACTTC
TRBV19	.	TRBJ1-2	.	CASSTGQYGYTF	TGTGCCAGTAGTACCGGACAGTATGGCTACACCTTC
TRBV18	TRBD1	TRBJ1-2	.	CASSLPDRAAGYTF	TGTGCCAGCTCACTCCCGGACAGGGCGGCTGGCTACACCTTC
TRBV28	TRBD2	TRBJ2-3	.	CASSTGGRGTQYF	TGTGCCAGCAGTACGGGGGGGAGGGGTACGCAGTATTTT
TRBV6-6	.	TRBJ1-1	few	CASSWGYTEAFF	TGTGCCAGCAGCTGGGGATACACTGAAGCTTTCTTT
TRBV11-2	TRBD2	TRBJ2-1	.	CASSLVGREKRHEQFF	TGTGCCAGCAGCTTAGTCGGGCGGGAGAAGAGACATGAGCAGTTCTTC
TRBV6-4	.	TRBJ1-6	.	CASSDTSKGSPLHF	TGTGCCAGCAGTGACACCTCAAAGGGTTCACCCCTCCACTTT
TRBV29-1	.	TRBJ1-1	.	CSVLDQTEAFF	TGCAGCGTACTCGACCAGACTGAAGCTTTCTTT
TRBV18	.	TRBJ2-7	.	CASSVTGSYEQYF	TGTGCCAGCTCAGTCACAGGGTCTTACGAGCAGTACTTC
TRBV30	TRBD1	TRBJ2-1	.	CAWSVLQTGAREQFF	TGTGCCTGGAGTGTACTCCAAACAGGGGCGCGTGAGCAGTTCTTC
TRBV5-1	.	TRBJ2-7	.	CASSSRREHEQYF	TGCGCCAGCAGCTCCCGGAGGGAACACGAGCAGTACTTC
TRBV7-2	TRBD1	TRBJ2-1	once	CASSFAGTGAYNEQFF	TGTGCCAGCAGCTTTGCCGGGACAGGGGCCTACAATGAGCAGTTCTTC